The clone carrying this TCR beta chain has a single count. The antigen remains undetermined. This sample is drawn from a study of cytomegalovirus exposure and HLA in healthy donors. Study-level results: A missense variant in DCLRE1C was later tied to TCR beta V- and J-gene trimming.

The CDR3 length is 12 residues. The V gene's germline CDR1 is SNHLY and CDR2 FYNNEI. V was clipped by 6 bases and J by 7 bases, with 9 bases between them. The PCR employed 60 Vbeta primers together with 13 Jbeta primers. Produced via immunoSEQ multiplex PCR; TCRdb's table is partial and in-frame only. The top ten hold around 5% of the sample, which has about 170,000 clones, 84% seen once. Sequenced material: PBMCs. The source of this sequence is a man younger than 35 in good health and CMV-seronegative. The genes are TRBV2 and TRBJ1-4; D call uncertain. CDR3 nucleotide sequence: TGTGCCAGCAGAATGGCAGTTGAAAAACTGTTTTTT. The encoded protein is CASRMAVEKLFF.